The 2 T cell receptor beta chains reported below all come from one sample, sequenced in a study of OX40 agonist ivuxolimab in advanced cancers. Data came from immunoSEQ multiplex PCR; TCRdb stores just in-frame clones and leaves some out. The data hold roughly 73,000 clones, with 88% observed a single time. This specimen was CD4+ or CD8+ T cells sorted from blood, taken in a trial of the OX40 agonist ivuxolimab. These receptors all stem from an adult with an advanced solid tumor such as melanoma, head and neck, liver or kidney cancer.

The V and J genes are TRBV15 and TRBJ1-6; D is uncertain. The V gene lost 0 bases and the J gene lost 7 bases, with 10 bases spanning the gap. Germline V gives CDR1 LNHNV, CDR2 YYDKDF (reference sequence). The CDR3 length is 15 residues. CDR3 sequence: CATSRDARSNSPLHF. CDR3 nucleotides: TGTGCCACCAGCAGAGATGCCAGGAGCAATTCACCCCTCCACTTT.

The chain employs TRBV7-9 and TRBJ1-4; D is unresolved. This CDR3 is 16 amino acids long. Germline CDR1 and CDR2: SEHNR and FQNEAQ (reference sequence). Trimming shortened V by 5 bases and J by 0 bases, and 13 bases separated the two germline ends. The CDR3 DNA sequence: TGTGCCAGCAGCAACTACAACGCCGCAACTAATGAAAAACTGTTTTTT. This sequence encodes CASSNYNAATNEKLFF. Supplemented by reference TRBV7-9 and TRBJ1-4, the full variable domain reads DTGVSQNPRHKITKRGQNVTFRCDPISEHNRLYWYRQTLGQGPEFLTYFQNEAQLEKSRLLSDRFSAERPKGSFSTLEIQRTEQGDSAMYLCASSNYNAATNEKLFFGSGTQLSVL.